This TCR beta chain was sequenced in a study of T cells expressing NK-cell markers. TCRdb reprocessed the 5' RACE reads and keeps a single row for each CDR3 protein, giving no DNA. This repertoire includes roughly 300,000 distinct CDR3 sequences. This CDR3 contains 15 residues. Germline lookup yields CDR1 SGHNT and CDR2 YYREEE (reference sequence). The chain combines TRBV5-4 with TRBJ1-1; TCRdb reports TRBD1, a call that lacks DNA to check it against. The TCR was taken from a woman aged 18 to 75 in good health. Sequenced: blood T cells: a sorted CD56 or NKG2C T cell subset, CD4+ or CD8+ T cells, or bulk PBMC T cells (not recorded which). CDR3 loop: CASSRIGQGWTEAFF.